A selection of T cell receptor beta chains follows, all from one sample in a study of CXCR3-negative and CXCR3-positive naive CD8 T cells. For each CDR3 protein, TCRdb gives one entry from its re-call of the 5' RACE reads, without DNA. The sample holds more than 45,000 distinct CDR3 sequences. Material for sequencing was memory CD8+ T cells from blood. Every receptor here comes from a human donor in good health. Some clones in this sample may be carry-over from other donors' samples. Both conserved end residues are part of each CDR3.

CDR3 length	V gene	J gene	CDR3 protein
17	TRBV3-1	TRBJ2-7	CASSLGLAAAELYEQYF
13	TRBV25-1	TRBJ2-1	CASSLAGYNEQFF
13	TRBV12-3/TRBV12-4	TRBJ2-7	CASSSGPFYEQYF
15	TRBV3-1	TRBJ2-2	CASSQEGTWTGELFF
13	TRBV4-1	TRBJ2-7	CASSQATGTEQYF
15	TRBV5-5	TRBJ1-1	CASSLTLAGATEAFF
14	TRBV14	TRBJ2-7	CASSRWTGNDEQYF
14	TRBV25-1	TRBJ2-5	CASSEYRDRETQYF
11	TRBV28	TRBJ2-4	CASSFGDIQYF
13	TRBV29-1	TRBJ2-7	CSVVWGKGYEQYF
13	TRBV20-1	TRBJ1-4	CSAPGTGLEKLFF
11	TRBV19	TRBJ2-1	CDSSPGGPRFF
13	TRBV29-1	TRBJ2-5	CSVRGPYQETQYF
11	TRBV19	TRBJ1-2	CASNTGYGYTF
12	TRBV20-1	TRBJ2-7	CSARDRLYEQYF
13	TRBV7-9	TRBJ1-1	CASSPPLGNEAFF
15	TRBV18	TRBJ1-5	CASSPSTGDREPQHF
14	TRBV12-3/TRBV12-4	TRBJ2-7	CASSPGGSSYEQYF
13	TRBV7-2	TRBJ2-7	CASSPYGPGEQYF
13	TRBV12-3/TRBV12-4	TRBJ1-2	CASSLDRGPGYTF
14	TRBV7-9	TRBJ2-7	CASSLGDASYEQYF
14	TRBV5-5	TRBJ1-5	CASSNGTSNQPQHF
14	TRBV6-2/TRBV6-3	TRBJ2-3	CASSQVGSTDTQYF
16	TRBV27	TRBJ2-1	CASSFAPGYSHNEQFF
12	TRBV29-1	TRBJ2-7	CSAADRTYEQYF
16	TRBV12-3/TRBV12-4	TRBJ2-1	CASSFGTGNSYNEQFF
15	TRBV28	TRBJ2-5	CASSSGGALGETQYF
16	TRBV29-1	TRBJ1-1	CSVEDWGNRADTEAFF
16	TRBV19	TRBJ1-1	CASSIDPVGPNTEAFF
15	TRBV20-1	TRBJ2-1	CSATPRGTSYNEQFF
14	TRBV9	TRBJ2-5	CASASGRAVETQYF
17	TRBV4-1	TRBJ2-2	CASSQASGGVGWRELFF
14	TRBV7-9	TRBJ1-1	CASSLEDGQPEAFF
14	TRBV7-2	TRBJ1-5	CASSLTGSGQPQHF
15	TRBV9	TRBJ2-7	CASSVAPDGTYEQYF